Listed below are T cell receptor beta chains from one sample, sequenced in a study of T-cell memory formation after mild COVID-19. Using its own MiXCR run on the 5' RACE reads, TCRdb lists one record per CDR3 protein. This sample has around 200,000 distinct CDR3 sequences, with 20% to 25% found just once. Sequenced material: PBMCs or a T cell subset sorted from them (not recorded which). The source of these receptors is an adult woman who had mild COVID-19 (a few samples of this study predate the infection). Cell type and time point are not known. Each CDR3 is given with its conserved first and last residue. Each record gives: D gene, V gene, J gene, CDR3 protein. D genes are given only for firm matches.

d_gene: TRBD1
v_gene: TRBV6-1
j_gene: TRBJ1-5
CDR3aa: CASRLDRGSGQPQHF

d_gene: -
v_gene: TRBV3-1
j_gene: TRBJ1-2
CDR3aa: CASSQGDYNYGYTF

d_gene: -
v_gene: TRBV9
j_gene: TRBJ1-4
CDR3aa: CASSVGGTNEKLFF

d_gene: -
v_gene: TRBV4-1
j_gene: TRBJ2-3
CDR3aa: CASSHPSEAWSADTQYF

d_gene: TRBD1
v_gene: TRBV11-2
j_gene: TRBJ2-3
CDR3aa: CASSSGQVGTDTQYF

d_gene: TRBD1
v_gene: TRBV15
j_gene: TRBJ2-1
CDR3aa: CATSERTGYNEQFF

d_gene: -
v_gene: TRBV11-2
j_gene: TRBJ2-3
CDR3aa: CASSLETYTDTQYF

d_gene: TRBD1
v_gene: TRBV7-3
j_gene: TRBJ1-1
CDR3aa: CASSFGTGVFTEAFF

d_gene: TRBD1
v_gene: TRBV29-1
j_gene: TRBJ1-5
CDR3aa: CSVVTGGYQPQHF

d_gene: -
v_gene: TRBV12-3/TRBV12-4
j_gene: TRBJ2-1
CDR3aa: CASSFRGSSYNEQFF

d_gene: -
v_gene: TRBV4-2
j_gene: TRBJ2-7
CDR3aa: CASSQGRETPEQYF

d_gene: TRBD1
v_gene: TRBV6-6
j_gene: TRBJ2-7
CDR3aa: CASSYAGGQGLYEQYF

d_gene: -
v_gene: TRBV24-1
j_gene: TRBJ2-1
CDR3aa: CATSAGGYYNEQFF

d_gene: -
v_gene: TRBV5-1
j_gene: TRBJ2-7
CDR3aa: CASSLGQGSSYEQYF

d_gene: -
v_gene: TRBV7-9
j_gene: TRBJ2-7
CDR3aa: CASSPGASYEQYF

d_gene: TRBD1
v_gene: TRBV18
j_gene: TRBJ2-7
CDR3aa: CASSPGQYSYEQYF

d_gene: -
v_gene: TRBV7-2
j_gene: TRBJ2-7
CDR3aa: CASSPDGDSSYEQYF

d_gene: -
v_gene: TRBV5-1
j_gene: TRBJ1-1
CDR3aa: CASSLELNTEAFF

d_gene: -
v_gene: TRBV24-1
j_gene: TRBJ2-1
CDR3aa: CATSDSLDGEQFF

d_gene: -
v_gene: TRBV20-1
j_gene: TRBJ1-2
CDR3aa: CSAQPRTENYGYTF

d_gene: TRBD2
v_gene: TRBV30
j_gene: TRBJ2-3
CDR3aa: CAWSTRTSGRTDTQYF

d_gene: -
v_gene: TRBV5-1
j_gene: TRBJ2-7
CDR3aa: CASSLAGTGYEQYF

d_gene: TRBD2
v_gene: TRBV19
j_gene: TRBJ2-3
CDR3aa: CACGSGRNTDTQYF

d_gene: -
v_gene: TRBV6-5
j_gene: TRBJ1-1
CDR3aa: CASSYELNTEAFF

d_gene: TRBD1
v_gene: TRBV5-5
j_gene: TRBJ1-5
CDR3aa: CASSLAGTGPYSNQPQHF

d_gene: -
v_gene: TRBV7-8
j_gene: TRBJ2-2
CDR3aa: CASSSYVPGAGGELFF

d_gene: TRBD1
v_gene: TRBV5-1
j_gene: TRBJ2-3
CDR3aa: CASSIGTGPDTQYF

d_gene: -
v_gene: TRBV27
j_gene: TRBJ2-7
CDR3aa: CASSLSGTAAYEQYF